This entry lists 27 T cell receptor beta chains sequenced from one sample in a study of blood T cell repertoires in COVID-19. Sequencing used immunoSEQ multiplex PCR; TCRdb keeps in-frame clones, though not all of them. The sample includes 140,000 to 150,000 clones, over 75% of them seen just once. The sample taken for sequencing was peripheral blood. The receptors here all came from a human donor in a cohort sampled during active COVID-19.

The chain joins TRBV27 to TRBJ2-1, with TRBD2 matching 8 bases. The CDR3 extends over 13 amino acids. V was clipped by 7 bases and J by 9 bases; unmatched bases: 8. In germline, CDR1 is MNHEY, CDR2 SMNVEV (reference sequence). CDR3 DNA: TGTGCCAGCACAGGGACTAGTAAGGGTGAGCAGTTCTTC. Translating gives CASTGTSKGEQFF.

This clone came up a few times. This chain connects TRBV5-1 to TRBJ2-2; no clear D. The V gene lost 4 bases and the J gene lost 5 bases, with 15 bases spanning the gap. The germline gives CDR1 SGHRS, CDR2 YFSETQ. CDR3 length: 15 amino acids. In DNA, the CDR3 is TGCGCCAGCAGCCCGGCCCCGGGTGGGACCGGGGAGCTGTTTTTT. Its protein is CASSPAPGGTGELFF. The full variable domain, rest sourced from reference TRBV5-1 and TRBJ2-2, is KAGVTQTPRYLIKTRGQQVTLSCSPISGHRSVSWYQQTPGQGLQFLFEYFSETQRNKGNFPGRFSGRQFSNSRSEMNVSTLELGDSALYLCASSPAPGGTGELFFGEGSRLTVL.

The chain couples TRBV7-6 to TRBJ2-7; the match to TRBD2 covers 11 bases. This CDR3 is 14 amino acids long. The V segment lost 6 bases and the J segment 1 base; nucleotides outside the gene matches: 2. Germline-derived CDR1 and CDR2 are SGHVS and FNYEAQ. The CDR3 DNA reads TGTGCCAGCAGTCCTAGCGGGGGGTCCTACGAGCAGTACTTC. Protein sequence: CASSPSGGSYEQYF.

The chain combines TRBV10-3 with TRBJ1-4; 9 bases map to TRBD1. V shed 5 bases, J shed 7 bases, and the junction held 5 bases outside the gene matches. This CDR3 is built from 14 residues. The V gene's germline CDR1 is ENHRY and CDR2 SYGVKD. The CDR3 DNA sequence: TGTGCCATCAGTCCGGGACAGGGCAGTGAAAAACTGTTTTTT. Translation gives CAISPGQGSEKLFF.

This chain links TRBV6-2 or TRBV6-3 with TRBJ1-5; no clear D. CDR3 length: 15 residues. Germline assignment: CDR1 MNHEY and CDR2 SVGEGT. Trimming shortened V by 2 bases and J by 4 bases, and 12 bases separated the two germline ends. CDR3 region: CASSYPTTGNQPQHF. DNA for the CDR3: TGTGCCAGCAGTTACCCCACGACGGGGAATCAGCCCCAGCATTTT.

The chain uses TRBV19 and TRBJ2-1; D possibly corresponds to TRBD1 (6 bases). CDR1 is LNHDA, CDR2 SQIVND, per germline (reference sequence). The ends were cut back, 5 bases at V and 2 bases at J, with 16 bases in the middle. This CDR3 is 16 amino acids long. The CDR3 protein is CASSPSGTQPYNEQFF. The DNA of the CDR3 is TGTGCCAGTAGTCCCTCCGGGACACAACCCTACAATGAGCAGTTCTTC.

The chain joins TRBV4-1 to TRBJ2-7; 11 positions agree with TRBD2. From germline, CDR1 is MGHRA and CDR2 YSYEKL. This CDR3 is 16 amino acids long. J was trimmed by 9 bases and V by 5 bases; bases with no gene match: 15. CDR3 region: CASSSPPLTSGTVQYV. In DNA form, the CDR3 reads TGCGCCAGCAGCTCCCCCCCCTTGACTAGCGGGACTGTGCAGTACGTC.

This chain uses TRBV29-1 with TRBJ1-5; D gene unclear. Germline V lookup: CDR1 SQVTM, CDR2 ANQGSEA. V dropped 0 bases and J dropped 11 bases, with 14 bases sitting between them. This CDR3 spans 13 amino acids. CDR3 sequence reads: CSVEETGGKTQHF. For the CDR3, the DNA is TGCAGCGTTGAAGAAACTGGAGGCAAGACCCAGCATTTT.

CDR3 sequence: CASSEYRGQYQPQHF. The CDR3 coding sequence is TGTGCCAGCAGTGAATACAGGGGTCAGTATCAGCCCCAGCATTTT. This sequence joins TRBV6-1 and TRBJ1-5, with TRBD1 matching over 7 bases. This CDR3 contains 15 residues. V was pared by 2 bases and J by 5 bases, with 6 bases of the junction left unmatched. Germline V lookup: CDR1 MNHNS, CDR2 SASEGT.

A single count supports this clone. The chain couples TRBV29-1 to TRBJ2-5; 10 bases map to TRBD2. This CDR3 comprises 15 residues. J was trimmed by 2 bases and V by 3 bases; bases with no gene match: 6. Per the germline V gene, CDR1 is SQVTM and CDR2 is ANQGSEA. This CDR3 reads CSVEGTSASQETQYF. The CDR3 region has the DNA TGCAGCGTTGAGGGGACTAGCGCCTCGCAAGAGACCCAGTACTTC.

The chain uses TRBV7-2 and TRBJ1-1; 7 positions match TRBD1. Unmatched junction bases numbered 3, after V lost 2 bases and J lost 6 bases. This CDR3 spans 13 amino acids. Germline V CDR1 and CDR2: SGHTA, FQGNSA. The DNA for the CDR3 is TGTGCCAGCAGCTTATACAGGGGCGCTGAAGCTTTCTTT. The encoded protein is CASSLYRGAEAFF.

The V and J genes are TRBV4-2 and TRBJ2-3, with 8 bases that match TRBD2. The CDR3 is made up of 16 amino acids. With 0 bases clipped from V and 1 base from J, the junction kept 3 bases outside the gene matches. Germline CDR1 reads LGHNA; CDR2 reads YNFKEQ. Written as DNA, the CDR3 is TGTGCCAGCAGCCAAGATGGGACTAGGCGCACAGATACGCAGTATTTT. Its translation: CASSQDGTRRTDTQYF.

The CDR3 loop reads CASSPGETGSYGYTF. CDR3 nucleotides: TGTGCCAGCTCACCCGGAGAGACAGGGTCCTATGGCTACACCTTC. The gene calls are TRBV18 and TRBJ1-2; 7 bases line up with TRBD1. This CDR3 comprises 15 residues. J gave up 4 bases and V 3 bases, and 8 bases lay outside the gene matches. Germline loops: CDR1 KGHSH, CDR2 LQKENI. The whole variable domain, remainder taken from reference TRBV18 and TRBJ1-2, is NAGVMQNPRHLVRRRGQEARLRCSPMKGHSHVYWYRQLPEEGLKFMVYLQKENIIDESGMPKERFSAEFPKEGPSILRIQQVVRGDSAAYFCASSPGETGSYGYTFGSGTRLTVV.

V gene TRBV2 combines with J gene TRBJ2-1, with 10 bases lining up with TRBD1. The CDR3 runs 13 residues. The V gene's germline CDR1 is SNHLY and CDR2 FYNNEI. V shed 6 bases, J shed 7 bases, and the junction held 3 bases outside the gene matches. The CDR3 sequence: CASSGQGENEQFF. In DNA form, the CDR3 reads TGTGCCAGCAGCGGACAGGGGGAGAATGAGCAGTTCTTC.

This clone is a singleton in its sample. The chain is built from TRBV6-5 and TRBJ2-1, with 12 bases lining up with TRBD1. In germline, CDR1 is MNHEY, CDR2 SVGAGI. V dropped 6 bases and J dropped 7; count of bases not matched to a gene: 7. The CDR3 runs to 15 residues. CDR3 nucleotides: TGTGCCAGCAGGCGACCGGGACAGGGGGCAAATGAGCAGTTCTTC. Protein product: CASRRPGQGANEQFF.

The V call is TRBV10-3, the J call TRBJ1-3, with 11 positions matching TRBD1. The J segment lost 8 bases and the V segment lost 5 bases, leaving 8 bases of the junction unmatched. CDR1 is ENHRY, CDR2 SYGVKD, per germline. The CDR3 runs to 15 residues. CDR3 nucleotide sequence: TGTGCCATCAGTTTTACCGGGACAGGGGGTGACACCATATATTTT. This sequence encodes CAISFTGTGGDTIYF.

The chain joins TRBV29-1 to TRBJ2-5, with 7 bases aligning to TRBD2. Germline CDR1 and CDR2: SQVTM and ANQGSEA. J lost 5 bases, V lost 4 bases, and 4 bases had no gene match. The CDR3 consists of 12 residues. The CDR3 region is CSVAGGKETQYF. As DNA, the CDR3 is TGCAGCGTTGCCGGGGGGAAGGAGACCCAGTACTTC.

The chain links TRBV4-2 to TRBJ1-4, with no clear D. V lost 0 bases and J 7 bases, leaving 9 bases between the germline ends. Germline V gene data show CDR1 as LGHNA and CDR2 as YNFKEQ. CDR3 length: 14 amino acids. The CDR3 sequence: CASSQEVWSEKLFF. The CDR3 nucleotides read TGTGCCAGCAGCCAAGAAGTTTGGAGTGAAAAACTGTTTTTT.

CDR3 loop: CATSDLRTSGRSSGELFF. The CDR3 region has the DNA TGTGCCACCAGTGATTTGCGGACGAGCGGGAGGTCGTCGGGGGAGCTGTTTTTT. The V call is TRBV24-1, the J call TRBJ2-2; 9 bases fit TRBD2. Per the germline V gene, CDR1 is KGHDR and CDR2 is SFDVKD. The trim removed 0 bases at V and 8 bases at J, leaving 12 bases unmatched. This CDR3 is 18 amino acids long.

V usage is TRBV30 and J usage is TRBJ1-4, with D unclear. V shed 2 bases and J shed 7 bases, with 8 bases lying between them. The CDR3 contains 12 residues. Germline CDR1 reads GTSNPN; CDR2 reads SVGIG (reference sequence). The CDR3 loop is CAWSPGSEKLFF. The CDR3 nucleotides are TGTGCCTGGAGTCCAGGCTCTGAAAAACTGTTTTTT.

The rearrangement uses TRBV7-2 and TRBJ2-5; 11 bases map to TRBD2. V gave up 5 bases and J gave up 2 bases; unmatched junction bases: 7. The CDR3 length is 16 residues. In germline, CDR1 is SGHTA, CDR2 FQGNSA. CDR3 nucleotides: TGTGCCAGCAGCCTCTCGACTAGCGGGGCACAAGAGACCCAGTACTTC. It is translated as CASSLSTSGAQETQYF.

The V and J genes are TRBV24-1 and TRBJ2-1; 8 nucleotides line up with TRBD1. The CDR3 is 13 amino acids. The V segment lost 6 bases and the J segment 7 bases; nucleotides outside the gene matches: 4. Looked up from germline, CDR1 is KGHDR and CDR2 is SFDVKD. CDR3 residues: CATSKDRANEQFF. The CDR3 DNA sequence: TGTGCCACCAGTAAGGACAGGGCGAATGAGCAGTTCTTC.

The chain uses TRBV5-6 and TRBJ1-1; the D is unclear. This CDR3 spans 14 amino acids. V shed 1 base and J shed 4 bases, with 11 bases lying between them. Germline V lookup: CDR1 SGHDT, CDR2 YYEEEE. The CDR3, as DNA: TGTGCCAGCAGCTTGAATTCAAGGAGCACTGAAGCTTTCTTT. Translating it yields CASSLNSRSTEAFF.

V is TRBV5-1 and J is TRBJ1-2; D is possibly TRBD1 (6 bases). In germline, CDR1 is SGHRS, CDR2 YFSETQ. Trimming removed 8 bases at V and 7 bases at J, with 18 bases between. The CDR3 has 13 amino acids. CDR3 loop: CASAAAGVGGYTF. For the CDR3, the DNA is TGCGCCAGTGCGGCCGCAGGGGTAGGTGGCTACACCTTC.

The chain carries TRBV18 and TRBJ2-7, with D perhaps matching TRBD1 (5 bases). The germline V and J ends were trimmed by 3 bases and 3 bases, with 9 bases remaining between them. CDR3 size: 13 residues. Germline lookup yields CDR1 KGHSH and CDR2 LQKENI. Written as DNA, the CDR3 is TGTGCCAGCTCACCGACAGTCAACTACGAGCAGTACTTC. The encoded protein is CASSPTVNYEQYF.

This chain links TRBV5-4 with TRBJ2-5; D not resolved. The germline gives CDR1 SGHNT, CDR2 YYREEE (reference sequence). V lost 4 bases and J lost 0, with 10 bases in between. CDR3 length: 14 amino acids. The CDR3 sequence is CASSSDSYQETQYF. CDR3 DNA: TGTGCCAGCAGCAGCGACTCGTACCAAGAGACCCAGTACTTC.

This clone was observed a few times. The rearrangement joins TRBV15 to TRBJ1-3, with D possibly TRBD1 on 5 matching bases. The length of the CDR3 is 15 residues. CDR1 is LNHNV and CDR2 is YYDKDF in the germline V gene (reference sequence). V was pared by 5 bases and J by 0 bases, with 11 bases between. The CDR3 is CATSGGLSSGNTIYF. The CDR3 DNA reads as TGTGCCACCAGCGGGGGACTGAGCTCTGGAAACACCATATATTTT.